This T cell receptor beta chain was profiled in a study of human T cells and chemical hapten exposure. Turning to the study itself: Patch tests put 0.01% DPC on the upper back, and the results were checked at 6 days. General study findings and limits: Those TCRs sitting above 1 in 1000 frequency stayed the same with DPC sensitization. Expanded TCR counts at PT1 were positively correlated with the patch test score.

Unique molecular identifiers were linked by the library to individual cDNA molecules. TCRdb re-called the RACE reads with MiXCR, one entry per CDR3 protein. The table has over 95,000 distinct CDR3 sequences, roughly 12% seen once. Time point specified: patch test 1, 2 weeks after DPC sensitization. The treatment: therapeutic diphenylcyclopropenone sensitization with weekly scalp DPC. The table lists this clonotype with many counts. What it binds is not known. The sequences come from whole blood, collected in connection with sensitization to the hapten diphenylcyclopropenone (DPC). The origin of this receptor is a woman aged 40 to 55 with alopecia areata. Some clones in this sample may be carry-over from other donors' samples.

CDR3 DNA sequence: TGTGCCAGCAGCTCAATAGGGAAAACCCCCACAGATACGCAGTATTTT. Residues: CASSSIGKTPTDTQYF. The chain joins TRBV7-3 to TRBJ2-3; D unclear. This CDR3 is 16 amino acids long. V gave up 4 bases and J gave up 2 bases, with 16 bases separating them. Germline CDR1 and CDR2: SGHTA and FQGTGA.